This T cell receptor beta chain derives from a study of cytomegalovirus exposure and HLA in healthy donors. PCR involved 60 Vbeta and 13 Jbeta primers. Libraries were prepared by immunoSEQ multiplex PCR; TCRdb keeps only in-frame clonotypes and omits some of them. The sample contains around 99,000 clones, roughly two thirds of which appear only once. This clone was seen more than once but under ten times. The germline V gene encodes CDR1 SGHVS and CDR2 FQNEAQ. The CDR3 has 15 residues. Deletions cut 5 bases from V and 2 bases from J, with 13 bases between. The sequence came from a woman aged 25 to 45 in good health and CMV-seronegative. Sequencing was done on a sample of PBMCs. The chain has TRBV7-8 and TRBJ1-5; D gene uncertain. In DNA form, the CDR3 reads TGTGCCAGCAGCCTTTCGTTCAGTGGCAATCAGCCCCAGCATTTT. This sequence encodes CASSLSFSGNQPQHF.